A single sample gave rise to the 16 T cell receptor beta chains below, sequenced in a study of vaccination effects on CD4 cells after COVID-19. Their target antigens are unknown. This table comes from immunoSEQ multiplex PCR, and its TCRdb copy is limited to in-frame clones, with some not included. This table has more than 9,500 clones, 71% appearing once. Antigen-specific CD4+ T cells were first expanded with viral peptide pools by the ViraFEST assay and only then sequenced. Cultured cells yielded isolated CD4+ T cells after less than 11 days. The vaccine given was either BNT162b2 or mRNA-1273, in two doses. This sample comprised CD4+ T cells from PBMCs cultured with SARS-CoV-2 spike peptides, obtained after COVID-19 vaccination. Every receptor here comes from a human donor who received a COVID-19 vaccine.

This chain's CDR3 is CSARVGETQYF. The CDR3 coding sequence is TGCAGTGCCCGCGTGGGAGAGACCCAGTACTTC. The chain couples TRBV20-1 to TRBJ2-5, with unresolved D. V was cut by 6 bases and J by 4 bases, with 9 bases left in between. The V gene's germline CDR1 is DFQATT and CDR2 SNEGSKA (reference sequence). The CDR3 length is 11 residues.

This clone occurred a few times. The rearrangement uses TRBV4-3 and TRBJ1-1; TRBD1 might be the D (6 bases). Trimming removed 4 bases from V and 1 base from J, with 16 bases in between. Germline lookup yields CDR1 LGHNA and CDR2 YSLEER. The CDR3 runs to 16 residues. The CDR3: CASSLGGAGANTEAFF. Here the CDR3 DNA reads TGCGCCAGCAGCCTTGGAGGCGCAGGGGCGAACACTGAAGCTTTCTTT.

V gene TRBV4-3 combines with J gene TRBJ2-6; weak D call: TRBD2 (6 bases). The CDR3 length is 17 residues. V dropped 0 bases and J dropped 4 bases, with 13 bases sitting between them. Germline V gene lookup returns CDR1 LGHNA and CDR2 YSLEER. The CDR3 region is CASSQEGGARGANVLTF. CDR3 in DNA: TGCGCCAGCAGCCAAGAAGGAGGGGCGCGGGGGGCCAACGTCCTGACTTTC.

The chain carries TRBV6-5 and TRBJ1-3; TRBD1 is a possible D gene (6 bases). CDR1 and CDR2 from the germline V gene are MNHEY and SVGAGI. This CDR3 has 14 amino acids. The V gene lost 0 bases and the J gene lost 3 bases, with 6 bases spanning the gap. The CDR3 is CASSYSQGGNTIYF. CDR3 nucleotides: TGTGCCAGCAGTTACTCACAGGGTGGAAACACCATATATTTT.

The chain couples TRBV3-1 (or the pseudogene TRBV3-2) to TRBJ2-7; the D call may be TRBD1 or TRBD2 (5 bases each). The V and J ends lost 5 bases and 2 bases respectively, with 16 bases between them. The germline V gene encodes CDR1 LGHDT and CDR2 YNNKEL (reference sequence). The length of the CDR3 is 15 residues. The CDR3 nucleotides are TGTGCCAGCAGCTACCTGGGACGGAGTACCTACGAGCAGTACTTC. Translating it yields CASSYLGRSTYEQYF.

The chain has TRBV28 and TRBJ2-2; 14 bases fit TRBD2. In germline, CDR1 is MDHEN, CDR2 SYDVKM. J was trimmed by 6 bases and V by 3 bases; bases with no gene match: 12. CDR3 size: 19 residues. CDR3 bases: TGTGCCAGCAGTTTCTTATTACTGGGACTAGCGGGAGTCTCCGGGGAGCTGTTTTTT. Translation: CASSFLLLGLAGVSGELFF.

The rearrangement uses TRBV9 and TRBJ1-3; TRBD1 might be the D (6 bases). CDR3 size: 14 residues. With 3 bases removed from V and 0 bases from J, the gap between germline ends came to 7 bases. The germline V gene encodes CDR1 SGDLS and CDR2 YYNGEE. The CDR3 reads CASSAGDSGNTIYF. The CDR3 nucleotides are TGTGCCAGCAGCGCAGGGGACTCTGGAAACACCATATATTTT.

This clone occurred a few times. V is TRBV27 and J is TRBJ1-5; D gene uncertain. Trimming removed 0 bases at V and 2 bases at J, with 2 bases between. Germline-derived CDR1 and CDR2 are MNHEY and SMNVEV (reference sequence). The CDR3 covers 13 residues. The CDR3 reads CASSLSGNQPQHF. Here the CDR3 DNA reads TGTGCCAGCAGTTTATCGGGCAATCAGCCCCAGCATTTT.

The V and J genes are TRBV5-6 and TRBJ1-1, with no clear D. Trimming cost V 6 bases and J 6 bases, with 15 bases left between them. The CDR3 extends over 13 amino acids. CDR1 is SGHDT and CDR2 is YYEEEE in the germline V gene. The CDR3, as DNA: TGTGCCAGCACTATAGGAGTGGGATCTGAAGCTTTCTTT. This codes for CASTIGVGSEAFF.

The genes are TRBV4-1 and TRBJ1-1; TRBD1 is a possible D gene (5 bases). Germline loops: CDR1 MGHRA, CDR2 YSYEKL. Trimming left V 3 bases short and J 1 base short, with 15 bases between. The CDR3 runs to 16 residues. The chain's CDR3 is CASSHFAGTGNTEAFF. The CDR3, as DNA: TGCGCCAGCAGCCACTTTGCGGGGACGGGGAACACTGAAGCTTTCTTT.

The chain employs TRBV4-1 and TRBJ1-6; 9 nucleotides line up with TRBD1. Germline V gives CDR1 MGHRA, CDR2 YSYEKL. V trimming: 4 bases; J trimming: 5 bases; junction bases outside the gene matches: 6. The CDR3 is 16 amino acids. The DNA for the CDR3 is TGCGCCAGCAGCCGGGCCGGGACAGGGAATAATTCACCCCTCCACTTT. It is translated as CASSRAGTGNNSPLHF.

The rearrangement uses TRBV6-5 and TRBJ2-3; 8 positions agree with TRBD2. Unmatched junction bases numbered 5, after V lost 7 bases and J lost 2 bases. The CDR3 sequence is 14 residues long. CDR1 is MNHEY, CDR2 SVGAGI, per germline. Written as DNA, the CDR3 is TGTGCCAGCACTCCAGCGGGGGCCACAGATACGCAGTATTTT. Protein: CASTPAGATDTQYF.

The chain combines TRBV5-4 with TRBJ2-5; the D gene is possibly TRBD2 (6 bases). The CDR3 is 15 amino acids. Germline CDR1 SGHNT, CDR2 YYREEE (reference sequence). V lost 4 bases and J 3 bases, leaving 16 bases between the germline ends. The CDR3 DNA reads as TGTGCCAGCAGCGTCTCCGGGACTTCAAAAGAGACCCAGTACTTC. Residues: CASSVSGTSKETQYF.

This clone was seen a handful of times. This rearrangement joins TRBV6-2 or TRBV6-3 to TRBJ2-7, with unresolved D. This CDR3 has 11 amino acids. Germline CDR1 and CDR2: MNHEY and SVGEGT. The V end was cut by 2 bases, the J end by 7 bases, with 6 bases between. CDR3 protein: CASSYRSEQYF. CDR3 sequence (DNA): TGTGCCAGCAGTTACAGGAGTGAGCAGTACTTC.

This clone appeared a few times. The chain employs TRBV20-1 and TRBJ1-2, with TRBD1 as a possible D gene (6 bases). The V end lost 3 bases, the J end lost 5 bases, and 13 bases lay between the germline ends. CDR3 size: 13 residues. The germline gives CDR1 DFQATT, CDR2 SNEGSKA (reference sequence). In DNA, the CDR3 is TGCAGTGCTAGTAAGCAGGGGTCTTATGGCTACACCTTC. Translation: CSASKQGSYGYTF.

In this sample, this clone is medium-sized (0.01 to 0.1%). The chain couples TRBV7-6 to TRBJ1-2; D is unresolved. The length of the CDR3 is 15 residues. The germline V gene encodes CDR1 SGHVS and CDR2 FNYEAQ. V lost 5 bases and J lost 0, with 13 bases in between. The DNA of the CDR3 is TGTGCCAGCAGCACTACAGCCTCAGCTAACTATGGCTACACCTTC. Translation gives CASSTTASANYGYTF.